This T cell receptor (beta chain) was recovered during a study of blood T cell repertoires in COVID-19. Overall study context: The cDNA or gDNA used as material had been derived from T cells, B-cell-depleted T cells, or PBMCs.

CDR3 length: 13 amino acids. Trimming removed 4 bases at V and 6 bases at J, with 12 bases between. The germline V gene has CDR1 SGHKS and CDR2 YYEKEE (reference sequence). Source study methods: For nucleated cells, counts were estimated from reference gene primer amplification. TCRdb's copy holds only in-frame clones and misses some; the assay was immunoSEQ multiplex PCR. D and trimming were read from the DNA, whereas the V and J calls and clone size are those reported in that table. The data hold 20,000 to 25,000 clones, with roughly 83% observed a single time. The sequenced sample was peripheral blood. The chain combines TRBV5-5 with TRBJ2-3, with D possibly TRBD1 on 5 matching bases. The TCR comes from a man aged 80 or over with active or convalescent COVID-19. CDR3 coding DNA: TGTGCCAGCAGCCTTACAGGATTTGATACGCAGTATTTT. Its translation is CASSLTGFDTQYF.